Listed below are T cell receptor beta chains from one sample, sequenced in a study of response to subunit inactivated influenza vaccine. TCRdb analysed the RT-PCR reads with MiXCR anew, one entry per CDR3 protein. The sample records 300,000 to 350,000 distinct CDR3 sequences, around 20% being singletons. The sequenced sample was PBMCs from blood, obtained less than 22 months after vaccination. Receptors originate from a man between 50 and 75 years old who received an inactivated influenza vaccine. Both conserved end residues are part of each CDR3. A D gene is named only where the DNA matches it firmly. Expanded clones are given a class, and other clones once, few, many or no size at all.

TRBJ1-5 | - | TRBD1 | TRBV7-9 | TGTGCCAGCAGCCTAGGACAGGGGGCTTCCTCACAGCCCCAGCATTTT | CASSLGQGASSQPQHF
TRBJ1-6 | few | TRBD1 | TRBV20-1 | TGCAGTGCTAGACCGGGACAGAATTCACCCCTCCACTTT | CSARPGQNSPLHF
TRBJ2-7 | - | - | TRBV5-1 | TGCGCCAGCAGCTTGGCCCGAGACGGAGGGTCCGACGAGCAGTACTTC | CASSLARDGGSDEQYF
TRBJ2-2 | few | TRBD1 | TRBV24-1 | TGTGCCACCAAGGGACAGGGGGCGTCCGGGGAGCTGTTTTTT | CATKGQGASGELFF
TRBJ2-7 | - | - | TRBV10-3 | TGTGCCATCGGTGCTAGCGAGATCTACGAGCAGTACTTC | CAIGASEIYEQYF
TRBJ2-7 | few | - | TRBV28 | TGTGCCAGCAACGGGCCACTATCCTACGAGCAGTACTTC | CASNGPLSYEQYF
TRBJ2-5 | - | TRBD2 | TRBV10-3 | TGTGCCATCGGGAGGGGAGGGAACCAAGAGACCCAGTACTTC | CAIGRGGNQETQYF
TRBJ2-2 | few | - | TRBV10-3 | TGTGCCATCAGTGAAGGGGCCACCGGGGAGCTGTTTTTT | CAISEGATGELFF
TRBJ2-7 | - | TRBD2 | TRBV5-1 | TGCGCCAGCAGCTCAGATCCCGGCAGGGAGGGAGACGAGCAGTACTTC | CASSSDPGREGDEQYF
TRBJ2-7 | - | - | TRBV27 | TGTGCCAGCAGCCCCCGGGCCATTCCCTACGAGCAGTACTTC | CASSPRAIPYEQYF
TRBJ2-2 | few | - | TRBV28 | TGTGCCAGCAGTTTCCCTCAGCGGGCGTTGAACACCGGGGAGCTGTTTTTT | CASSFPQRALNTGELFF
TRBJ2-5 | few | TRBD1 | TRBV7-2 | TGTGCCAGCAGAACGACAGGGGAAGAGACCCAGTACTTC | CASRTTGEETQYF
TRBJ1-1 | many | - | TRBV4-2 | TGTGCCAGCAGCCAAGATTTATTTCTCACTGAAGCTTTCTTT | CASSQDLFLTEAFF
TRBJ2-7 | few | TRBD2 | TRBV12-3/TRBV12-4 | TGTGCCAGCAGTTTGGAGGGCGGGAGGCCCTACGAGCAGTACTTC | CASSLEGGRPYEQYF
TRBJ2-1 | - | TRBD2 | TRBV7-2 | TGTGCCAGCAACCAAAGACTAGCGGGAGTCTCAAATGAGCAGTTCTTC | CASNQRLAGVSNEQFF
TRBJ2-7 | - | - | TRBV5-6 | TGTGCCAGCAGCCTGACAGACTACGAGCAGTACTTC | CASSLTDYEQYF
TRBJ1-3 | few | - | TRBV18 | TGTGCCAGCTCACGGCGGAGTACTGGACGGGATGGGTCCTCTGGAAACACCATATATTTT | CASSRRSTGRDGSSGNTIYF
TRBJ1-5 | - | - | TRBV5-6 | TGTGCCAGCAGCTCAACAGGGTTTCAGCCCCAGCATTTT | CASSSTGFQPQHF
TRBJ1-2 | many | TRBD1 | TRBV12-3/TRBV12-4 | TGTGCCAGCAGCGACAGGGCAAGGAACTATGGCTACACCTTC | CASSDRARNYGYTF
TRBJ1-4 | - | - | TRBV5-8 | TGTGCCAGCAGCTCGGATCTGGGGGACGAAAAACTGTTTTTT | CASSSDLGDEKLFF
TRBJ1-1 | - | - | TRBV7-2 | TGTGCCAGCAGCTTAGCGCCGTCTATACCTACTCGAATGAACACTGAAGCTTTCTTT | CASSLAPSIPTRMNTEAFF
TRBJ1-5 | - | - | TRBV20-1 | TGCAGTGCCAATAGTAATGGCTTTAGCAATCAGCCCCAGCATTTT | CSANSNGFSNQPQHF
TRBJ1-1 | few | - | TRBV30 | TGTGCCTGGAGGAGGAGGGACACTGAAGCTTTCTTT | CAWRRRDTEAFF
TRBJ1-1 | many | TRBD1 | TRBV5-1 | TGCGCCAGCAGCTTGGTATCCGGGACAGGGAACGTGAACACTGAAGCTTTCTTT | CASSLVSGTGNVNTEAFF
TRBJ1-1 | - | - | TRBV4-2 | TGTGCCAGCAGCACTCAGGGGATGGGCACTGAAGCTTTCTTT | CASSTQGMGTEAFF
TRBJ2-2 | - | - | TRBV7-2 | TGTGCCAGCAGCTTAGGACGCCAGGGGAAGCTGTTTTTT | CASSLGRQGKLFF
TRBJ2-1 | - | - | TRBV7-2 | TGTGCCACGTTCGGGGCCCAACGCAATGAGCAGTTCTTC | CATFGAQRNEQFF
TRBJ2-7 | - | - | TRBV5-1 | TGCGCCAGCAGCCGGATCAGGGTCGGGACCGACGAGCAGTACTTC | CASSRIRVGTDEQYF
TRBJ1-2 | - | - | TRBV5-6 | TGTGCCAGCAGCTTACTCAGGGAGAAGGGCTGGAGCTACACCTTC | CASSLLREKGWSYTF
TRBJ1-2 | - | - | TRBV7-2 | TGTGCCAGCAGCTTAGGTCGGCACCGCTACACCTTC | CASSLGRHRYTF
TRBJ1-4 | many | - | TRBV20-1 | TGCAGTGCTAGTGGGAAGGGACGGAATAATGAAAAACTGTTTTTT | CSASGKGRNNEKLFF
TRBJ2-7 | few | - | TRBV4-2 | TGTGCCAGCAGCCAAGCTGACCGTGCCTACGAGCAGTACTTC | CASSQADRAYEQYF
TRBJ1-3 | few | - | TRBV3-1 | TGTGCCAGCAGACTCGACTCTGGAAACACCATATATTTT | CASRLDSGNTIYF
TRBJ1-6 | few | TRBD1 | TRBV27 | TGTGCCAGCAGTTTATTCTTGGGGACAGGGGGTTCACCCCTCCACTTT | CASSLFLGTGGSPLHF
TRBJ2-1 | - | TRBD2 | TRBV7-2 | TGTGCCAGCAGCCAAAGACTAGCGGGAGTCTTGCAGTTCTTC | CASSQRLAGVLQFF
TRBJ2-5 | many | - | TRBV7-9 | TGTGCCAGCAGCTTAGGTCTAAGAGAGACCCAGTACTTC | CASSLGLRETQYF
TRBJ1-4 | many | - | TRBV7-2 | TGTGCCAGCACCCCCCAAGGGAGAGGTGAAAAACTGTTTTTT | CASTPQGRGEKLFF
TRBJ2-5 | many | TRBD1 | TRBV10-2 | TGCGCCAGCAGCCCAATCGGGACAGAAGAGACCCAGTACTTC | CASSPIGTEETQYF
TRBJ2-1 | - | TRBD2 | TRBV4-2 | TGTGCCAGCAGCCAAAGGTTTAGCGGGAGTCTTAATGAGCAGTTCTTC | CASSQRFSGSLNEQFF
TRBJ1-1 | many | - | TRBV6-5 | TGTGCCAGCAGTTACTCGATGCTCGGAGGGAATGAAGCTTTCTTT | CASSYSMLGGNEAFF
TRBJ2-1 | - | - | TRBV6-5 | TGTGCCAGCAGTTACTCGACGGCGTTTCGGGATGAGCAGTTCTTC | CASSYSTAFRDEQFF
TRBJ2-7 | - | - | TRBV5-6 | TGTGCCAGCAGCTTGTTGGACAACTACGAGCAGTACTTC | CASSLLDNYEQYF
TRBJ1-2 | few | - | TRBV7-2 | TGTGCCAGCAGCTTTACAGGGACCAACTATGGCTACACCTTC | CASSFTGTNYGYTF
TRBJ1-2 | - | - | TRBV5-1 | TGCGCCAGCAGCCCAACCGACGGACTGAACTATGGCTACACCTTC | CASSPTDGLNYGYTF
TRBJ2-7 | few | - | TRBV7-2 | TGTGCCAGCAGCTCCTACCCCGCTACCGAGCAGTACTTC | CASSSYPATEQYF
TRBJ1-2 | few | TRBD1 | TRBV20-1 | TGCAGTGCTAGAATCGGGACAGGGAACTATGGCTACACCTTC | CSARIGTGNYGYTF
TRBJ2-2 | once | TRBD1 | TRBV12-3/TRBV12-4 | TGTGCCAGCACCCCAACAGTGGCACAGGGGGAGAACACCGGGGAGCTGTTTTTT | CASTPTVAQGENTGELFF
TRBJ2-5 | - | - | TRBV6-2/TRBV6-3 | TGTGCCAGCAGAGACAGGTTCATCCAAGAGACCCAGTACTTC | CASRDRFIQETQYF
TRBJ2-7 | once | - | TRBV28 | TGTGCCGCCGGCGTTGGCTCCTACGAGCAGTACTTC | CAAGVGSYEQYF
TRBJ2-6 | - | - | TRBV10-3 | TGTGCCATCAGTGACCTGACAGGAAACCCCTCTGGGGCCAACGTCCTGACTTTC | CAISDLTGNPSGANVLTF
TRBJ1-1 | - | - | TRBV6-1 | TGTGCCAGCAGTCGGACAGAAATCATGAACACTGAAGCTTTCTTT | CASSRTEIMNTEAFF
TRBJ1-5 | - | TRBD1 | TRBV20-1 | TGCAGTGCTACAGGGGACAGGGGGCCAAGCAATCAGCCCCAGCATTTT | CSATGDRGPSNQPQHF
TRBJ1-1 | many | - | TRBV4-1 | TGCGCCAGCAGCCAAGTTCAAGGCACTGAAGCTTTCTTT | CASSQVQGTEAFF